This TCR beta chain was sequenced during a study of T cell responses to AZD1222 COVID-19 vaccine. The germline V gene encodes CDR1 MDHEN and CDR2 SYDVKM. This CDR3 contains 17 residues. V was clipped by 1 base and J by 0 bases, with 14 bases between them. Method: immunoSEQ multiplex PCR; TCRdb's copy keeps in-frame clones and lacks some. Of a few hundred thousand clones listed, 85% to 95% are singletons. The sequencing used peripheral blood, collected on day 0 of AZD1222 vaccination. This receptor was taken from an adult in good health. The chain carries TRBV28 and TRBJ2-3; TRBD2 is a possible D gene (6 bases). The CDR3 region has the DNA TGTGCCAGCAGTTTATCCGGGCGGGACTCCAGCACAGATACGCAGTATTTT. Its protein is CASSLSGRDSSTDTQYF. Based on the CDR3 plus reference TRBV28 and TRBJ2-3, the full variable domain is DVKVTQSSRYLVKRTGEKVFLECVQDMDHENMFWYRQDPGLGLRLIYFSYDVKMKEKGDIPEGYSVSREKKERFSLILESASTNQTSMYLCASSLSGRDSSTDTQYFGPGTRLTVL.